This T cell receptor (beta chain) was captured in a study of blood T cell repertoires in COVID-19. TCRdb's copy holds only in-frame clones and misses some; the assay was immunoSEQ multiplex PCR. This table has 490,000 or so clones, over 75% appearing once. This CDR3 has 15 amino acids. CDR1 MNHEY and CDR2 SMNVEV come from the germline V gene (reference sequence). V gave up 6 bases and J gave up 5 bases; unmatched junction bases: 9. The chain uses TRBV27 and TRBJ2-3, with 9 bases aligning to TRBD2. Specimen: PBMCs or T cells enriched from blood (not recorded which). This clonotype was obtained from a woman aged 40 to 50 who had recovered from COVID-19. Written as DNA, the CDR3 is TGTGCCAGCAGGATTTTTAGCGGGAGCGTAGATACGCAGTATTTT. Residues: CASRIFSGSVDTQYF.